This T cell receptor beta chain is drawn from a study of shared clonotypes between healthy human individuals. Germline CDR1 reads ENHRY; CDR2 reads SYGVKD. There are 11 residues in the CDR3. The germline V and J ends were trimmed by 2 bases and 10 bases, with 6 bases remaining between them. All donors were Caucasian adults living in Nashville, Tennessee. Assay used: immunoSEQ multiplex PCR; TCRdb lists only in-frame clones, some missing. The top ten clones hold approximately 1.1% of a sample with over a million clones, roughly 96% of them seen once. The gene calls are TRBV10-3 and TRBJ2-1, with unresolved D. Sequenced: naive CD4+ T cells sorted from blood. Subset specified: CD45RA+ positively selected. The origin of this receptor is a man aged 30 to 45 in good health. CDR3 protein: CAISEDKEQFF. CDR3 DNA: TGTGCCATCAGTGAGGATAAGGAGCAGTTCTTC.